The 17 T cell receptor beta chains below all came from one sample that was sequenced in a study of lymphopenia after photon versus proton radiotherapy. Profiling relied on immunoSEQ multiplex PCR, and the TCRdb table lists in-frame clones only, not all of them. Of about 8,300 clones listed, approximately 86% are singletons. The input for sequencing was peripheral blood, taken from a patient treated with photon-based radiotherapy. The receptors derive from a man older than 75 with cholangiocarcinoma.

The rearrangement joins TRBV29-1 to TRBJ2-3; D is ambiguous. Germline loops: CDR1 SQVTM, CDR2 ANQGSEA. This CDR3 contains 14 residues. V shed 7 bases and J shed 8 bases, with 22 bases lying between them. The CDR3 is CSAGPYPPLGTQYF. Written as DNA, the CDR3 is TGCAGCGCAGGCCCGTATCCCCCTCTAGGTACGCAGTATTTT.

CDR3 bases: TGTGCCAGCTTTTCCTGGGGGAACACTGAAGCTTTCTTT. It translates to CASFSWGNTEAFF. The gene calls are TRBV6-5 and TRBJ1-1; D remains unclear. Trimming took off 8 bases at V and 1 base at J, with 11 bases between the two ends. Looked up from germline, CDR1 is MNHEY and CDR2 is SVGAGI. CDR3 length: 13 residues.

This rearrangement joins TRBV15 to TRBJ2-3, with no clear D. Per the germline V gene, CDR1 is LNHNV and CDR2 is YYDKDF (reference sequence). The CDR3 sequence is 14 residues long. V was pared by 1 base and J by 3 bases, with 8 bases between. CDR3 nucleotide sequence: TGTGCCACCAGCAGAGCAATAGTGACAGATACGCAGTATTTT. Translating gives CATSRAIVTDTQYF. Filled out from reference TRBV15 and TRBJ2-3, the complete variable domain reads DAMVIQNPRYQVTQFGKPVTLSCSQTLNHNVMYWYQQKSSQAPKLLFHYYDKDFNNEADTPDNFQSRRPNTSFCFLDIRSPGLGDTAMYLCATSRAIVTDTQYFGPGTRLTVL.

This chain links TRBV18 with TRBJ2-2; D gene unclear. Trimming pared 1 base from V and 5 bases from J, leaving 14 bases between. Germline V lookup: CDR1 KGHSH, CDR2 LQKENI. The CDR3 totals 16 residues. The CDR3 here is CASSPRPPDGTGELFF. The CDR3 coding sequence is TGTGCCAGCTCACCACGACCCCCGGATGGGACCGGGGAGCTGTTTTTT.

The chain couples TRBV27 to TRBJ1-1; TRBD1 agrees at 8 bases. This CDR3 is 16 amino acids long. Germline loops: CDR1 MNHEY, CDR2 SMNVEV (reference sequence). The J segment lost 0 bases and the V segment lost 5 bases, leaving 8 bases of the junction unmatched. The CDR3 here is CASSRMTGAMNTEAFF. The CDR3 coding sequence is TGTGCCAGCAGTAGAATGACAGGGGCAATGAACACTGAAGCTTTCTTT.

The chain is built from TRBV28 and TRBJ2-7, with a tentative D call TRBD1 (6 bases). V was pared by 6 bases and J by 1 base, with 16 bases between. The CDR3 totals 15 residues. Germline V lookup: CDR1 MDHEN, CDR2 SYDVKM. In nucleotides, the CDR3 is TGTGCCAGCAGCCTAAGAGGGACACTTTCCTACGAGCAGTACTTC. Protein product: CASSLRGTLSYEQYF.

The gene calls are TRBV18 and TRBJ2-1; D not resolved. There are 16 residues in the CDR3. V lost 0 bases and J lost 6, with 15 bases in between. Germline V gives CDR1 KGHSH, CDR2 LQKENI. CDR3 in amino acids: CASSPPGYQWGNEQFF. CDR3 sequence (DNA): TGTGCCAGCTCACCACCTGGCTACCAATGGGGCAATGAGCAGTTCTTC.

The J gene is TRBJ1-1, the V gene TRBV5-5, with 9 bases lining up with TRBD1. CDR3 length: 15 residues. Germline values: CDR1 SGHKS, CDR2 YYEKEE (reference sequence). The J segment lost 0 bases and the V segment lost 5 bases, leaving 5 bases of the junction unmatched. For the CDR3, the DNA is TGTGCCAGCAGTAGGACAGGGGCAATGAACACTGAAGCTTTCTTT. Translation gives CASSRTGAMNTEAFF.

CDR3 DNA: TGTGCCAGCAGTTACGGGGAAACTAGCACAGATACGCAGTATTTT. Its translation is CASSYGETSTDTQYF. V usage is TRBV6-5 and J usage is TRBJ2-3; D ambiguous. This CDR3 has 15 amino acids. V was shortened by 2 bases and J by 0 bases, with 9 bases between the two germline ends. The germline V gene has CDR1 MNHEY and CDR2 SVGAGI.

The chain combines TRBV5-1 with TRBJ1-5, with D perhaps TRBD1 (5 bases). Trimming removed 0 bases from V and 1 base from J, with 11 bases in between. This CDR3 region has 16 residues. Germline loops: CDR1 SGHRS, CDR2 YFSETQ. For the CDR3, the DNA is TGCGCCAGCAGCTTGGAGGGGTCGGGAAGCAATCAGCCCCAGCATTTT. This gives the protein CASSLEGSGSNQPQHF. Drawing the rest from reference TRBV5-1 and TRBJ1-5, the complete variable domain is KAGVTQTPRYLIKTRGQQVTLSCSPISGHRSVSWYQQTPGQGLQFLFEYFSETQRNKGNFPGRFSGRQFSNSRSEMNVSTLELGDSALYLCASSLEGSGSNQPQHFGDGTRLSIL.

V and J are TRBV14 and TRBJ1-2; tentatively, D is TRBD1 (6 bases). CDR1 and CDR2 from the germline V gene are SGHDN and FVKESK. Trimming left V 3 bases short and J 2 bases short, with 13 bases between. This CDR3 has 15 residues. The DNA for the CDR3 is TGTGCCAGCAGCCACATACAGGGTTGGAACTATGGCTACACCTTC. Translated: CASSHIQGWNYGYTF.

The V gene is TRBV2, the J gene TRBJ2-1, with D perhaps matching TRBD1 or TRBD2 (5 bases each). This CDR3 has 14 residues. V was trimmed by 7 bases and J by 11 bases, leaving 21 bases between them. In germline, CDR1 is SNHLY, CDR2 FYNNEI. The DNA of the CDR3 is TGTGCCAGCAAAACGGGACCCCCAACAACTAAGCAGTTCTTC. Its translation: CASKTGPPTTKQFF. Filled out from reference TRBV2 and TRBJ2-1, the complete variable domain reads EPEVTQTPSHQVTQMGQEVILRCVPISNHLYFYWYRQILGQKVEFLVSFYNNEISEKSEIFDDQFSVERPDGSNFTLKIRSTKLEDSAMYFCASKTGPPTTKQFFGPGTRLTVL.

The V and J genes are TRBV5-1 and TRBJ2-4; D ambiguous. Germline V gene data show CDR1 as SGHRS and CDR2 as YFSETQ. V was cut by 4 bases and J by 0 bases, with 14 bases left in between. CDR3 size: 16 residues. Here the CDR3 reads CASSRIGPRAKNIQYF. CDR3 coding DNA: TGCGCCAGCAGCCGAATTGGCCCACGAGCCAAAAACATTCAGTACTTC.

The chain is built from TRBV7-2 and TRBJ1-6; possible D gene TRBD1, 6 bases. The germline gives CDR1 SGHTA, CDR2 FQGNSA. This CDR3 has 15 residues. V was cut by 1 base and J by 6 bases, with 10 bases left in between. CDR3 in amino acids: CASSLDRARNSPLHF. The CDR3 coding sequence is TGTGCCAGCAGCTTAGACAGGGCTCGTAATTCACCCCTCCACTTT.

J is TRBJ2-7 and V is TRBV5-1; tentative D call: TRBD2 (7 bases). The CDR3 extends over 16 amino acids. CDR1 is SGHRS, CDR2 YFSETQ, per germline. V was shortened by 4 bases and J by 3 bases, with 20 bases between the two germline ends. The chain's CDR3 is CASSPRSGGPFYEQYF. Here the CDR3 DNA reads TGCGCCAGCAGCCCTAGGTCGGGGGGCCCCTTCTACGAGCAGTACTTC.

This clone was picked up one time. The rearrangement uses TRBV7-6 and TRBJ1-1, with a tentative D call TRBD1 (6 bases). The germline V gene has CDR1 SGHVS and CDR2 FNYEAQ. V lost 4 bases and J lost 1, with 13 bases in between. The CDR3 is made up of 15 amino acids. The CDR3 region has the DNA TGTGCCAGCAGCTCTGAGGGGGGGAGGAACACTGAAGCTTTCTTT. Translation: CASSSEGGRNTEAFF.

The V gene is TRBV28, the J gene TRBJ1-3; 9 bases align to TRBD1. V lost 1 base and J lost 4; bases outside the gene matches: 5. The germline gives CDR1 MDHEN, CDR2 SYDVKM. The CDR3 has 16 amino acids. DNA for the CDR3: TGTGCCAGCAGTTTATTTGGACAGGGGATAGGAAACACCATATATTTT. Protein product: CASSLFGQGIGNTIYF.